This T cell receptor (beta chain) is from a study of cytomegalovirus exposure and HLA in healthy donors. Findings and caveats of the study: In a later analysis, TCR beta V- and J-gene trimming showed a link to a missense DCLRE1C variant.

This clone was seen only once. No antigen is known for it. With 60 Vbeta and 13 Jbeta primers, the PCR was carried out. Sequencing used immunoSEQ multiplex PCR; TCRdb keeps in-frame clones, though not all of them. Of some 130,000 clones listed, 60% to 80% are singletons. The clonotype was recovered from a female donor in good health and CMV-seronegative. The source material was PBMCs.

CDR3 sequence reads: CAWSLGGLGYEQYF. Here the CDR3 DNA reads TGTGCCTGGAGTTTAGGTGGGCTGGGCTACGAGCAGTACTTC. The chain carries TRBV30 and TRBJ2-7; D not resolved. Trimming removed 2 bases from V and 3 bases from J, with 14 bases in between. The CDR3 covers 14 residues. Per germline, CDR1 GTSNPN and CDR2 SVGIG (reference sequence).